This TCR beta chain was retrieved from a study of shared clonotypes between healthy human individuals. Study-wide background: There were three CD4 naive, three CD4 memory, two CD8 naive and one CD8 memory plates per donor.

Terminally differentiated effector memory CD45RA+ cells were excluded by CCR7 positive selection of CD45RO-negative cells. Those who donated were healthy HIV-negative adults, with no recent acute infections or vaccinations reported. The CDR3 loop spans 16 amino acids. V lost 5 bases, J lost 0 bases, and 8 bases stayed unmatched. CDR1 and CDR2 (germline): SGHRS, YFSETQ. Original processing methods: ImmunoSEQ only sent back junction sequences with no quality scores, so filtering was done differently. The protocol was immunoSEQ multiplex PCR, while the TCRdb copy is restricted to in-frame clones and leaves out a portion. D and trimming come from the DNA, and the V and J calls and clone size come from that table. Here the sample spans some 2 million clones, less than 95% being singletons.

Sequenced: naive CD8+ T cells sorted from blood. The clonotype originates from a man younger than 35 in good health. This sequence joins TRBV5-1 and TRBJ2-3; TRBD2 aligns across 8 bases. Written as DNA, the CDR3 is TGCGCCAGCAGACCTACTTCGGGAGGGAGCACAGATACGCAGTATTTT. It specifies CASRPTSGGSTDTQYF.